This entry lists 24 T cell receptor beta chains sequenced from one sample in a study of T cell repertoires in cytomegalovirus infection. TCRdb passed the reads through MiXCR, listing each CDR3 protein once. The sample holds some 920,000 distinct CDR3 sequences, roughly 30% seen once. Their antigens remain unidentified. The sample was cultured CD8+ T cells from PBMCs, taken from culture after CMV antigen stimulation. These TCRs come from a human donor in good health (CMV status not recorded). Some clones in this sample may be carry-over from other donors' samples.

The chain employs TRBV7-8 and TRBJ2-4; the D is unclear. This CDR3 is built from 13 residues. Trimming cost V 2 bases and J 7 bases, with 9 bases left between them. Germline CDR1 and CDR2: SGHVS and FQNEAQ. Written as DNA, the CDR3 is TGTGCCAGCAGCTTAAGTCACGATAACATTCAGTACTTC. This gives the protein CASSLSHDNIQYF.

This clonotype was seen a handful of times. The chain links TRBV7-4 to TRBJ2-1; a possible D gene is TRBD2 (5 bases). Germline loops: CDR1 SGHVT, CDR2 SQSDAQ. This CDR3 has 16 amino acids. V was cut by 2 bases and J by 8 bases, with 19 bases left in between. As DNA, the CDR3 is TGTGCCAGCAGCTTATCTTACGGGAATCGGCTTCATGAGCAGTTCTTC. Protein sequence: CASSLSYGNRLHEQFF. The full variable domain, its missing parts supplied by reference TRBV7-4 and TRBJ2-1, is GAGVSQSPRYKVAKRGRDVALRCDSISGHVTLYWYRQTLGQGSEVLTYSQSDAQRDKSGRPSGRFSAERPERSVSTLKIQRTEQGDSAVYLCASSLSYGNRLHEQFFGPGTRLTVL.

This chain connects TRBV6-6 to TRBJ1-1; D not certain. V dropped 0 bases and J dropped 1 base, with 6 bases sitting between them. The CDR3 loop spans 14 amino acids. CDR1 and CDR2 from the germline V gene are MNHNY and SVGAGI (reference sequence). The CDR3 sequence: CASSYSLENTEAFF. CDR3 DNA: TGTGCCAGCAGTTACTCGTTGGAGAACACTGAAGCTTTCTTT.

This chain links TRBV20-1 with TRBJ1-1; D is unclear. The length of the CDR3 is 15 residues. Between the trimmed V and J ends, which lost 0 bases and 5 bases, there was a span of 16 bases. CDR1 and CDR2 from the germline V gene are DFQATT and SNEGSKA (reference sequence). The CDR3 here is CSARDRGRVRTEAFF. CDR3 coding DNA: TGCAGTGCTAGAGATCGGGGTCGTGTAAGGACTGAAGCTTTCTTT.

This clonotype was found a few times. CDR3 DNA sequence: TGTGCCAGCAGCTTCCCGGGACAGGGAAGAAAACTGTTTTTT. This sequence encodes CASSFPGQGRKLFF. The V call is TRBV5-6, the J call TRBJ1-4, with TRBD1 matching over 9 bases. Germline assignment: CDR1 SGHDT and CDR2 YYEEEE. J lost 10 bases, V lost 2 bases, and 6 bases had no gene match. This CDR3 region has 14 residues.

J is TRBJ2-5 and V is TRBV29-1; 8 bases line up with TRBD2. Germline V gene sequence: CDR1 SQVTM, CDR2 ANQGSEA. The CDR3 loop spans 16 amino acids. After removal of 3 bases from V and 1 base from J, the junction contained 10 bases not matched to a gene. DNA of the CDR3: TGCAGCGTTGAGGATCCCGGGCGGGGGGTCCAAGAGACCCAGTACTTC. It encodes CSVEDPGRGVQETQYF.

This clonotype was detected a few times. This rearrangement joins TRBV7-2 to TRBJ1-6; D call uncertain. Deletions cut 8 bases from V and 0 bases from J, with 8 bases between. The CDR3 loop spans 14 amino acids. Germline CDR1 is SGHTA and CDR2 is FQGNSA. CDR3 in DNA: TGTGCCAGCGTGAAGACCTCCTATAATTCACCCCTCCACTTT. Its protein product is CASVKTSYNSPLHF. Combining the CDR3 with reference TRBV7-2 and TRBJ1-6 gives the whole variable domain GAGVSQSPSNKVTEKGKDVELRCDPISGHTALYWYRQSLGQGLEFLIYFQGNSAPDKSGLPSDRFSAERTGGSVSTLTIQRTQQEDSAVYLCASVKTSYNSPLHFGNGTRLTVT.

The CDR3 region has the DNA TGTGCCAGCACCCGGGGGGGGACAACCTACGAGCAGTACGTC. This codes for CASTRGGTTYEQYV. This chain joins TRBV13 and TRBJ2-7; 8 bases fit TRBD2. After removal of 7 bases from V and 2 bases from J, the junction contained 7 bases not matched to a gene. Per germline, CDR1 PRHDT and CDR2 FYEKMQ (reference sequence). This CDR3 comprises 14 residues.

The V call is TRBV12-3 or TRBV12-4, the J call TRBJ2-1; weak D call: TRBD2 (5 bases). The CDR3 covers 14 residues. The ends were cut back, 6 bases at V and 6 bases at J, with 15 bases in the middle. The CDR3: CASRSRGEGNEQFF. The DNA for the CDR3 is TGTGCCAGCAGATCCCGGGGAGAGGGCAATGAGCAGTTCTTC.

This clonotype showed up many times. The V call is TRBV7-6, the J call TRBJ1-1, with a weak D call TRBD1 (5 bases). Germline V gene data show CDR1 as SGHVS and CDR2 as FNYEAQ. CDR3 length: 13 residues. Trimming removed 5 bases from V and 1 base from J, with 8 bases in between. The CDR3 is CASSKQENTEAFF. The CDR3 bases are TGTGCCAGCAGCAAACAGGAGAACACTGAAGCTTTCTTT. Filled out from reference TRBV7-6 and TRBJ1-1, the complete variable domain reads GAGVSQSPRYKVTKRGQDVALRCDPISGHVSLYWYRQALGQGPEFLTYFNYEAQQDKSGLPNDRFSAERPEGSISTLTIQRTEQRDSAMYRCASSKQENTEAFFGQGTRLTVV.

The CDR3 sequence is CATRQGRYEQFF. The CDR3 region has the DNA TGTGCCACCCGACAGGGTCGGTATGAGCAGTTCTTC. V gene TRBV25-1 combines with J gene TRBJ2-1, with 7 bases identical to TRBD1. This CDR3 is 12 amino acids long. V shed 10 bases and J 8 bases; nucleotides not matched to a gene: 8. The germline V gene encodes CDR1 MGHDK and CDR2 SYGVNS.

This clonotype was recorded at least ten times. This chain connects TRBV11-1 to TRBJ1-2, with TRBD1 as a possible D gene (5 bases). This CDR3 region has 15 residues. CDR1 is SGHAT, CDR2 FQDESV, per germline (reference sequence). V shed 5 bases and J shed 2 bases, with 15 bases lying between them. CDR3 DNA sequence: TGTGCCAGCAGCGCCAACTGGGGCCTCAACTATGGCTACACCTTC. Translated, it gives CASSANWGLNYGYTF.

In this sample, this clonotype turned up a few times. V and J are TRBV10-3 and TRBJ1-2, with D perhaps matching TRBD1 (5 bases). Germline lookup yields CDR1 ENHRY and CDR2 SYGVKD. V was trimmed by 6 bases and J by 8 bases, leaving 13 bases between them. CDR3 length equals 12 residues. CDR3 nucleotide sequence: TGTGCCATCAGAAAAGGGGCGCAGGGCTACACCTTC. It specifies CAIRKGAQGYTF.

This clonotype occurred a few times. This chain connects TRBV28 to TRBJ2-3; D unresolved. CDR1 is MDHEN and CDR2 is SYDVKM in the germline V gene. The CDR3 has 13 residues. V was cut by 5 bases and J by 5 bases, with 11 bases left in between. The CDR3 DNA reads TGTGCCAGCAGTCCCCACAGTCAAGATACGCAGTATTTT. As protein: CASSPHSQDTQYF. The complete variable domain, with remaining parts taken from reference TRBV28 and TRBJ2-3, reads DVKVTQSSRYLVKRTGEKVFLECVQDMDHENMFWYRQDPGLGLRLIYFSYDVKMKEKGDIPEGYSVSREKKERFSLILESASTNQTSMYLCASSPHSQDTQYFGPGTRLTVL.

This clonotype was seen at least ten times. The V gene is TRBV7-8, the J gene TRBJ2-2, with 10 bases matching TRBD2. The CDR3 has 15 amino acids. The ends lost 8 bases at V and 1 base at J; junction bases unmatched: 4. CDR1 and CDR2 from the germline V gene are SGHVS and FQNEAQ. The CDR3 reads CASLLAGVNTGELFF. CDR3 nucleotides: TGTGCCAGCCTTCTAGCGGGGGTGAACACCGGGGAGCTGTTTTTT.

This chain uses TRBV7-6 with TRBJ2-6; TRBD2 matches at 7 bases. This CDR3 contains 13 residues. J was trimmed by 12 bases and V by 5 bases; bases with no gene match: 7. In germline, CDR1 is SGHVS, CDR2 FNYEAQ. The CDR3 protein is CASSPGGVPVLTF. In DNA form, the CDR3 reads TGTGCCAGCAGCCCGGGAGGAGTCCCCGTCCTGACTTTC.

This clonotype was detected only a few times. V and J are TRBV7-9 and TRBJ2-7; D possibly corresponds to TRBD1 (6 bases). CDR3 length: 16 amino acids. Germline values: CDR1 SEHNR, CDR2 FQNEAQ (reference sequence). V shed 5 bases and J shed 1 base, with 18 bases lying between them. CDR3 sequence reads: CASSPPGTTLSYEQYF. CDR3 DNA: TGTGCCAGCAGCCCACCCGGGACAACTCTTTCCTACGAGCAGTACTTC.

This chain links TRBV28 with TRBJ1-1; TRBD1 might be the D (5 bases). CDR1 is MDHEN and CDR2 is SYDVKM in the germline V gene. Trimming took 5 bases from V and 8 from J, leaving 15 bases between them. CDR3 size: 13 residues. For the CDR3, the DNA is TGTGCCAGCAGTCCCGGGGCGGAGGAGGAAGCTTTCTTT. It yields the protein CASSPGAEEEAFF.

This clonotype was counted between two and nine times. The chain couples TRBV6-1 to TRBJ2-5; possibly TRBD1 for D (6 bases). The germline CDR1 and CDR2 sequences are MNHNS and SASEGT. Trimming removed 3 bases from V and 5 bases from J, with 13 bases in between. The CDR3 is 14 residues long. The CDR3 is CASSEPGEIETQYF. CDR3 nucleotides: TGTGCCAGCAGTGAGCCAGGGGAGATTGAGACCCAGTACTTC.

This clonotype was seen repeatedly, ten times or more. The CDR3 region is CASSEDLSGGSGYTF. CDR3 nucleotides: TGTGCCAGCAGTGAAGATCTATCAGGGGGCAGTGGCTACACCTTC. The rearrangement joins TRBV6-1 to TRBJ1-2, with TRBD1 matching 8 bases. Germline V CDR1 and CDR2: MNHNS, SASEGT. The CDR3 loop spans 15 amino acids. V shed 1 base and J 7 bases; nucleotides not matched to a gene: 8.

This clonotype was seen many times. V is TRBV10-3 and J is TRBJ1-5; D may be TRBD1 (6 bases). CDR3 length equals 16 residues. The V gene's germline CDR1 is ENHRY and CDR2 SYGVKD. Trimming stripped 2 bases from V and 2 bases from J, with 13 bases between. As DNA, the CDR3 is TGTGCCATCAGTGAGCGGGACAACGATGGCAATCAGCCCCAGCATTTT. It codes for CAISERDNDGNQPQHF.

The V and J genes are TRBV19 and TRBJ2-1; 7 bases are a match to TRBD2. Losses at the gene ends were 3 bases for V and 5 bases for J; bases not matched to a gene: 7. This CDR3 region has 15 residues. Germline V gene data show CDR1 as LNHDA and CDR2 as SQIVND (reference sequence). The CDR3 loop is CASSIAGVPHNEQFF. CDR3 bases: TGTGCCAGTAGTATTGCGGGGGTACCCCACAATGAGCAGTTCTTC.

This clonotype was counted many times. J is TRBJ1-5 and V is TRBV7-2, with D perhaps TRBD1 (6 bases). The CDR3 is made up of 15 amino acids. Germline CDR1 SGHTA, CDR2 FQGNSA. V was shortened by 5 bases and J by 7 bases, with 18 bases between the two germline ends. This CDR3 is CASSARVGAEQPQHF. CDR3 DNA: TGTGCCAGCAGCGCCAGGGTGGGGGCGGAACAGCCCCAGCATTTT.

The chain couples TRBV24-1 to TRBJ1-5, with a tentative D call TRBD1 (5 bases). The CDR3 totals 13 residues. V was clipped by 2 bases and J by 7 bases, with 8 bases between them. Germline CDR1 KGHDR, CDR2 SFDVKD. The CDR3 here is CATSDYGGQPQHF. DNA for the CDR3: TGTGCCACCAGTGATTACGGGGGACAGCCCCAGCATTTT.